This T cell receptor beta chain emerged from a study of blood T cell repertoires in COVID-19. Overall study context: T cells, B-cell-depleted T cells, or PBMCs supplied cDNA or gDNA.

In the original workflow: Quantification of nucleated cells was approximated via reference gene primer amplification. The assay was immunoSEQ multiplex PCR, and TCRdb's table has in-frame clones only and misses some. That table is the source of V, J and clone size, and D and trimming were worked out from the DNA. Here the sample spans a few hundred thousand clones, less than 90% being singletons. Unmatched junction bases numbered 8, after V lost 5 bases and J lost 4 bases. Germline V gene sequence: CDR1 MNHEY, CDR2 SVGAGI. CDR3 length: 15 amino acids. Among Cohort 3 donors, those recovered had two negative PCRs, clearance, or symptom resolution.

This chain joins TRBV6-5 and TRBJ1-5; the match to TRBD1 covers 7 bases. The material sequenced was PBMCs or T cells enriched from blood (not recorded which). This clonotype was sampled from a woman aged 25 to 39 who had recovered from COVID-19. The DNA for the CDR3 is TGTGCCAGCAGTCCGGACAGGCTTTTGAATCAGCCCCAGCATTTT. Translating gives CASSPDRLLNQPQHF.